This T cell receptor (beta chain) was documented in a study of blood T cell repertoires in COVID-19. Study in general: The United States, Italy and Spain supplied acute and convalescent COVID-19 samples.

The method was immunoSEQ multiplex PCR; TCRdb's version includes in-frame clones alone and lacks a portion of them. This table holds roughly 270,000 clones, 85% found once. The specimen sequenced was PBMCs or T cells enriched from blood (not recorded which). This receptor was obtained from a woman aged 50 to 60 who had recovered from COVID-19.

The CDR3 reads CASSLSTGRTYEQYF. The DNA of the CDR3 is TGTGCCAGCAGTTTATCGACAGGGAGGACCTACGAGCAGTACTTC. The chain carries TRBV27 and TRBJ2-7, with a tentative D call TRBD1 (7 bases). The CDR3 covers 15 residues. V was trimmed by 0 bases and J by 2 bases, leaving 11 bases between them. Per the germline V gene, CDR1 is MNHEY and CDR2 is SMNVEV (reference sequence).